This T cell receptor (beta chain) came from a study of beta chain features in type 1 diabetes. Study-wide background: In age, gender and cell yields, patients were similar to healthy donors.

Whole-study results and caveats: Within each of all four CD4+ subsets, Type 1 diabetes patients had TCRB CDR3s that were moderately but significantly shorter. Fewer insertions but more deletions were seen at VDJ junctions in type 1 diabetes patients.

The investigators reverse transcribed all of the isolated RNA, so they sequenced expressed TCRB transcripts. The table came from immunoSEQ multiplex PCR; TCRdb's copy has only in-frame clones and leaves some out. The repertoire holds nearly 700,000 clones, with 13% as singletons. To note about this clone: No antigen is known for it.

Between the trimmed V and J ends, which lost 0 bases and 0 bases, there was a span of 11 bases. The germline CDR1 and CDR2 sequences are MNHEY and SVGAGI. This CDR3 is built from 16 residues. The clonotype was recovered from a young man with type 1 diabetes. What was sequenced was naive CD4+ T cells from blood. This rearrangement joins TRBV6-5 to TRBJ1-1, with D possibly matching TRBD1 (6 bases). The CDR3 loop is CASSYSTGRMNTEAFF. The DNA of the CDR3 is TGTGCCAGCAGTTACTCGACAGGTCGCATGAACACTGAAGCTTTCTTT.